The 21 T cell receptor beta chains presented below share a single source sample, sequenced in a study of T cells after posttransplantation cyclophosphamide. Measured with immunoSEQ multiplex PCR; TCRdb has only the in-frame clones, and not every one. The data show several hundred clones, with about 77% seen just once and roughly a quarter held by the top ten. Busulfan-fludarabine conditioning, marrow transplant, and cyclophosphamide on days +3 and +4 were administered. The sequencing here drew on CD4+ T cells sorted from blood, taken after an allogeneic stem cell transplant with post-transplant cyclophosphamide. Receptor source: a female patient aged 30 to 45 who received an allogeneic stem cell transplant from a related donor, was CMV-positive, and had no GVHD. Among the T cells, some may be from the graft donor.

The rearrangement links TRBV18 to TRBJ1-3; the D is unclear. Germline-derived CDR1 and CDR2 are KGHSH and LQKENI. Trimming left V 3 bases short and J 1 base short, with 13 bases between. This CDR3 spans 16 amino acids. CDR3 nucleotide sequence: TGTGCCAGCTCACCCAGCGACTCACCTTCTGGAAACACCATATATTTT. Translated, it gives CASSPSDSPSGNTIYF.

This clone turned up a few times. V gene TRBV19 combines with J gene TRBJ1-4; D uncertain. The germline V gene has CDR1 LNHDA and CDR2 SQIVND (reference sequence). The V gene lost 3 bases and the J gene lost 3 bases, with 8 bases spanning the gap. This CDR3 comprises 14 residues. The CDR3 reads CASSIGQSNEKLFF. CDR3 DNA: TGTGCCAGTAGTATTGGGCAGTCTAATGAAAAACTGTTTTTT.

The rearrangement joins TRBV12-5 to TRBJ1-5; D is possibly TRBD1 (5 bases). CDR3 length: 17 amino acids. Germline loops: CDR1 LGHNT, CDR2 FRNRAP. The V end lost 0 bases, the J end lost 5 bases, and 17 bases lay between the germline ends. The CDR3: CASGLVRGSGVDQPQHF. CDR3 DNA: TGTGCTAGTGGTTTGGTACGGGGCAGCGGGGTCGATCAGCCCCAGCATTTT.

On this clone: Distinct nucleotide sequences in the sample also encode this CDR3. This chain uses TRBV10-3 with TRBJ1-6; 9 bases match TRBD1. This CDR3 is 17 amino acids long. CDR1 is ENHRY, CDR2 SYGVKD, per germline. After removal of 2 bases from V and 6 bases from J, the junction contained 8 bases not matched to a gene. CDR3 DNA sequence: TGTGCCATCAGTGAGGGACAGGGGTCGGATCGTAATTCACCCCTCCACTTT. It yields the protein CAISEGQGSDRNSPLHF.

The chain recombines TRBV29-1 with TRBJ1-4; D perhaps matches TRBD1 (5 bases). The CDR3 length is 12 residues. CDR1 SQVTM and CDR2 ANQGSEA come from the germline V gene. Trimming took 5 bases from V and 6 from J, leaving 10 bases between them. In DNA, the CDR3 is TGCAGCGTTAGGGGACTTGATGAAAAACTGTTTTTT. This encodes CSVRGLDEKLFF.

A note on this clone: The identical CDR3 is also encoded by other nucleotide sequences in the sample. The chain couples TRBV29-1 to TRBJ1-6; D not certain. Germline V gene data show CDR1 as SQVTM and CDR2 as ANQGSEA. The CDR3 covers 13 residues. Trimming pared 6 bases from V and 3 bases from J, leaving 9 bases between. DNA for the CDR3: TGCAGCGTCCGGACTGACTATAATTCACCCCTCCACTTT. It is translated as CSVRTDYNSPLHF.

The CDR3 sequence: CASSLGTSLAYEQYF. CDR3 bases: TGTGCCAGCAGCTTAGGGACATCCTTGGCGTACGAGCAGTACTTC. The chain carries TRBV7-2 and TRBJ2-7, with a possible D match to TRBD1 (5 bases). Trimming took off 1 base at V and 4 bases at J, with 14 bases between the two ends. CDR3 length: 15 amino acids. The V gene's germline CDR1 is SGHTA and CDR2 FQGNSA.

This chain connects TRBV4-1 to TRBJ1-5; 8 bases match TRBD1. The CDR3 contains 14 residues. V shed 1 base and J 6 bases; nucleotides not matched to a gene: 2. Germline CDR1 is MGHRA and CDR2 is YSYEKL. The CDR3 bases are TGCGCCAGCAGCCAAGCAGGGGGCAGTCAGCCCCAGCATTTT. It codes for CASSQAGGSQPQHF.

This clone occurred once. This chain uses TRBV5-1 with TRBJ1-2; D remains unclear. Germline loops: CDR1 SGHRS, CDR2 YFSETQ. The CDR3 is 13 residues long. The V end lost 4 bases, the J end lost 1 base, and 8 bases lay between the germline ends. CDR3 DNA sequence: TGCGCCAGCAGCCCACAGAATAACTATGGCTACACCTTC. Its protein product is CASSPQNNYGYTF.

The CDR3 protein is CASSSHGQGTVYF. In nucleotides, the CDR3 is TGTGCCAGCAGTTCCCACGGACAGGGGACGGTGTACTTC. The gene calls are TRBV28 and TRBJ2-7, with 9 bases matching TRBD1. The trim removed 4 bases at V and 12 bases at J, leaving 10 bases unmatched. Germline CDR1 reads MDHEN; CDR2 reads SYDVKM. The CDR3 runs to 13 residues.

The V call is TRBV30, the J call TRBJ2-3; a possible D gene is TRBD2 (6 bases). This CDR3 region has 13 residues. Germline lookup yields CDR1 GTSNPN and CDR2 SVGIG (reference sequence). CDR3 in DNA: TGTGCTGCGACTAGGCCCCCCAGCCGAACGCAGTATTTT. It yields the protein CAATRPPSRTQYF. Full variable domain (rest looked up from reference TRBV30 and TRBJ2-3): SQTIHQWPATLVQPVGSPLSLECTVEGTSNPNLYWYRQAAGRGLQLLFYSVGIGQISSEVPQNLSASRPQDRQFILSSKKLLLSDSGFYLCAATRPPSRTQYFGPGTRLTVL.

The chain uses TRBV27 and TRBJ1-4; 7 nucleotides align to TRBD1. CDR3 length: 14 amino acids. The V segment lost 8 bases and the J segment 8 bases; nucleotides outside the gene matches: 11. CDR1 is MNHEY and CDR2 is SMNVEV in the germline V gene (reference sequence). This CDR3 reads CASSTQGQPEKLFF. The CDR3 DNA sequence: TGTGCCAGCTCTACCCAGGGACAGCCCGAAAAACTGTTTTTT.

The chain couples TRBV14 to TRBJ2-3, with TRBD2 as a possible D gene (6 bases). The V end lost 4 bases, the J end lost 1 base, and 27 bases lay between the germline ends. From germline, CDR1 is SGHDN and CDR2 FVKESK. The length of the CDR3 is 20 residues. CDR3 loop: CASSRNSQDYSRVGTDTQYF. The CDR3 bases are TGTGCCAGCAGCCGGAACTCACAGGACTACTCAAGGGTGGGCACAGATACGCAGTATTTT.

In this sample, this clone turned up once. The chain uses TRBV7-2 and TRBJ2-6; a possible D gene is TRBD2 (7 bases). Germline V gives CDR1 SGHTA, CDR2 FQGNSA. The CDR3 extends over 16 amino acids. V shed 0 bases and J shed 14 bases, with 20 bases lying between them. The CDR3 region is CASSLAPRGGSSLLTF. In nucleotides, the CDR3 is TGTGCCAGCAGCTTAGCGCCCCGCGGGGGCTCATCCCTCCTGACTTTC.

The chain carries TRBV5-1 and TRBJ2-5; D is ambiguous. V lost 1 base and J 1 base, leaving 8 bases between the germline ends. The CDR3 spans 14 residues. CDR1 and CDR2 (germline): SGHRS, YFSETQ. The CDR3 reads CASSLTASQETQYF. The DNA of the CDR3 is TGCGCCAGCAGCTTGACGGCTAGCCAAGAGACCCAGTACTTC.

The chain joins TRBV18 to TRBJ2-7; a possible D gene is TRBD2 (5 bases). The CDR3 contains 19 residues. Germline assignment: CDR1 KGHSH and CDR2 LQKENI. V lost 2 bases and J lost 1, with 24 bases in between. CDR3 in amino acids: CASSPTPHQVRAPSYEQYF. CDR3 nucleotides: TGTGCCAGCTCACCAACCCCCCATCAGGTGAGGGCGCCTTCCTACGAGCAGTACTTC.

Points on this clone: One end of the junction varies from germline; a read error may be responsible. Other DNA sequences in this specimen translate into the identical CDR3. The CDR3 region has the DNA TGTGCCTGGCGGGATACCTATAATTCCCCCCTCCACTTT. Encoded protein: CAWRDTYNSPLHF. V gene TRBV30 combines with J gene TRBJ1-6; D uncertain. The CDR3 is 13 residues long. CDR1 is GTSNPN and CDR2 is SVGIG in the germline V gene (reference sequence).

V and J are TRBV18 and TRBJ2-1; tentatively, D is TRBD2 (6 bases). The germline V gene has CDR1 KGHSH and CDR2 LQKENI. This CDR3 spans 15 amino acids. With 4 bases removed from V and 9 bases from J, the gap between germline ends came to 19 bases. For the CDR3, the DNA is TGTGCCAGCTCACAGGACTACGGGTTTCAAGGTGAGCAGTTCTTC. This sequence encodes CASSQDYGFQGEQFF.

The table lists this clone with a count of one. The chain has TRBV7-3 and TRBJ2-1; 8 bases map to TRBD1. The germline gives CDR1 SGHTA, CDR2 FQGTGA. This CDR3 spans 15 amino acids. J was trimmed by 5 bases and V by 5 bases; bases with no gene match: 8. CDR3 in amino acids: CASSLGQGWNNEQFF. In DNA, the CDR3 is TGTGCCAGCAGCCTTGGACAGGGTTGGAACAATGAGCAGTTCTTC.

The chain combines TRBV19 with TRBJ1-1, with D perhaps TRBD1 (5 bases). From germline, CDR1 is LNHDA and CDR2 SQIVND (reference sequence). The CDR3 contains 16 residues. V lost 6 bases to trimming and J lost 4 bases, with 21 bases between them. As DNA, the CDR3 is TGTGCCAGTAGGGATCCCCGGGGGACCGGGGGCACTGAAGCTTTCTTT. Amino acids: CASRDPRGTGGTEAFF.

This sequence joins TRBV5-1 and TRBJ1-3; weak D call: TRBD1 (6 bases). Looked up from germline, CDR1 is SGHRS and CDR2 is YFSETQ. Trimming shortened V by 4 bases and J by 4 bases, and 9 bases separated the two germline ends. The CDR3 contains 13 residues. DNA for the CDR3: TGCGCCAGCAGCCAGGACAGAGGAAACACCATATATTTT. Protein product: CASSQDRGNTIYF.